The present T cell receptor beta chain was sequenced within a study of T cells in Graves' hyperthyroidism and ophthalmopathy. Study-level results: Blood also carried most thyroid clonotypes expanded above 0.001.

Over 18 months, lack of ophthalmopathy progression marked Graves' hyperthyroidism as stable. The diagnostic basis comprised clinical symptoms, serum thyroxine and TRAb, thyroid ultrasound and orbital computed tomography. The authors obtained PBMCs from about 9.5 ml of fresh peripheral blood. Researchers amplified the TCR beta CDR3 regions from RNA transcripts. First-round RT-PCR with HTBI primers amplified the TCR CDR3 region. MiXCR was run by TCRdb on the multiplex PCR reads, yielding one entry per CDR3 protein. The data hold about 500,000 distinct CDR3 sequences, with over 13% observed a single time. This clonotype was seen ten or more times. Its antigen is currently unknown. There are 16 residues in the CDR3. V gave up 1 base and J gave up 4 bases; unmatched junction bases: 9. CDR1 is SQVTM and CDR2 is ANQGSEA in the germline V gene.

The genes are TRBV29-1 and TRBJ2-3, with 9 bases aligning to TRBD1. The receptor comes from a woman aged 18-35 years with Graves' hyperthyroidism. The sample was blood. The CDR3 loop is CSVEVPPGTGSDTQYF. CDR3 sequence (DNA): TGCAGCGTTGAAGTCCCCCCCGGGACAGGGTCAGATACGCAGTATTTT.